Here is one T cell receptor (beta chain) with its context. This CDR3 is 14 amino acids long. Germline V gene sequence: CDR1 LGHDT, CDR2 YNNKEL (reference sequence). V dropped 0 bases and J dropped 7; count of bases not matched to a gene: 3. This entry belongs to a study of blood T cell repertoires in COVID-19. On the study more broadly: Nucleic acid was either cDNA or gDNA, and it came from T cells, B-cell-depleted T cells, or PBMCs.

Original processing methods: Researchers report that nucleated cell counts were estimated from reference gene primer amplification. Assay: immunoSEQ multiplex PCR; the TCRdb copy retains only in-frame clones and omits some. Clonal size and the V and J genes are those of that table, whereas D and trimming came from the DNA. Of 180,000 or so clones detected, 80% to 90% appear once; the ten largest clones hold roughly 8.6%. V and J are TRBV3-1 (or the pseudogene TRBV3-2) and TRBJ2-1, with 7 bases identical to TRBD2. This TCR derives from a man aged 55 to 70 with acute or convalescent COVID-19. Sequencing was done on a sample of peripheral blood. The CDR3 DNA follows: TGTGCCAGCAGCCAAGAATGGCGGGAGAATGAGCAGTTCTTC. As protein: CASSQEWRENEQFF.